The present T cell receptor beta chain was sequenced within a study of response to subunit inactivated influenza vaccine. The study, taken as a whole, reports: Authors suggested each seasonal flu vaccination may recruit only limited numbers of new T cells.

CDR1 is MGHRA and CDR2 is YSYEKL in the germline V gene. The CDR3 sequence is 14 residues long. As concerns this clonotype: The target antigen is unknown.

TCRdb processed the RT-PCR reads anew with MiXCR; each CDR3 protein has one entry. The sample yields 540,000 or so distinct CDR3 sequences, over 10% seen once. The V gene is TRBV4-1, the J gene TRBJ2-5; possible D gene TRBD2, 6 bases. The J call may be faulty, since TRBJ2-1 better matches the DNA end. This clonotype was obtained from a man in his fifties or sixties who received an inactivated influenza vaccine. The material was PBMCs from blood, obtained roughly 46 days after vaccination. For the CDR3, the DNA is TGCGCCAGCAGCCAAGACAACTTTCGGGAGACCCAGTTCTTC. This translates into CASSQDNFRETQFF.